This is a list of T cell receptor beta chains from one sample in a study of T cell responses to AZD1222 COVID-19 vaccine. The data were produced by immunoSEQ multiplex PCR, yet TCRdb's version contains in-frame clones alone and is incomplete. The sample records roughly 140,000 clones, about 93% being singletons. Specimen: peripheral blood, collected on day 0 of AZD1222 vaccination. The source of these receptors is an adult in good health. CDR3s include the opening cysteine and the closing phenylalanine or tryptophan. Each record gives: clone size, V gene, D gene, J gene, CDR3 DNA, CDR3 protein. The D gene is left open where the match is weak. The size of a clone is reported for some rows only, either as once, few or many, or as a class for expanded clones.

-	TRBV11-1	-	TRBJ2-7	TGTGCCAGCAGCTTACGAGGGCGCGAGCAGTACTTC	CASSLRGREQYF
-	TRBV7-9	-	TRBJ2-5	TGTGCCAGCAGCCCTGCCAGGTCCGTGGAGACCCAGTACTTC	CASSPARSVETQYF
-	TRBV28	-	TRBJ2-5	TGTGCCAGCAGACCAACTGGGGTTGGGACCCAGTACTTC	CASRPTGVGTQYF
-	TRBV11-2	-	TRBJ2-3	TGTGCCAGCACCATATGGGGGGGGGACAGAACAGATACGCAGTATTTT	CASTIWGGDRTDTQYF
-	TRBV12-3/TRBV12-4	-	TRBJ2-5	TGTGCCAGCAAAAGTCAAGAGACCCAGTACTTC	CASKSQETQYF
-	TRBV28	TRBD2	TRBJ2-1	TGTGCCAGCAGTCCCTTGCGGGAGGGGTTTAATGAGCAGTTCTTC	CASSPLREGFNEQFF
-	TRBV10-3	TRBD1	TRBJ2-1	TGTGCCATCAGTGAGTCGCGAGGGGCAGGGGGCTTCAATGAGCAGTTCTTC	CAISESRGAGGFNEQFF
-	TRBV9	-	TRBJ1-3	TGTGCCAGCAACTTAGATCCTCAGGACTCTGGAAACACCATATATTTT	CASNLDPQDSGNTIYF
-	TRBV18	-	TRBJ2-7	TGTGCCAGCTCACCACTAGCAGGGGCAGGCTACGAGCAGTACTTC	CASSPLAGAGYEQYF
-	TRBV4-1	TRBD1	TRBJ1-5	TGCGCCAGCAGCCAAGATGCGCAGGGGGCTAGGCAGCCCCAGCATTTT	CASSQDAQGARQPQHF
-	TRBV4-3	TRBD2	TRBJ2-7	TGCGCCAGCAGCCAAGACCCTAGCGGGAGAGTCGGGTCCTACGAGCAGTACTTC	CASSQDPSGRVGSYEQYF
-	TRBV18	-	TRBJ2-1	TGTGCCAGCTCACCAGGGTCCAGGGAGAATGAGCAGTTCTTC	CASSPGSRENEQFF
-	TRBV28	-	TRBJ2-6	TGTGCCAGCAGTTTCTGGCAGCTCTCTGGGGCCAACGTCCTGACTTTC	CASSFWQLSGANVLTF
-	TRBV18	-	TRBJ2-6	TGTGCCAGCTCAAGGTCGGGGACGGCTCTCTCTGCGGGGGCCAACGTCCTGACTTTC	CASSRSGTALSAGANVLTF
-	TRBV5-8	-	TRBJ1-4	TGTGCCAGCAGCTTAAAAGACGGATATAATGAAAAACTGTTTTTT	CASSLKDGYNEKLFF
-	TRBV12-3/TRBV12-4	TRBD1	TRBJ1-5	TGTGCCAGCAGTCGACAGGGCGGTCAGCCCCAGCATTTT	CASSRQGGQPQHF
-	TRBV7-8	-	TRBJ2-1	TGTGCCAGCAGCTTAGGCTACACAGTACATGAGCAGTTCTTC	CASSLGYTVHEQFF
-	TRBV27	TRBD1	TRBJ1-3	TGTGCCAGCAGTCCACGGACAGGTAGCTCTGGAAACACCATATATTTT	CASSPRTGSSGNTIYF
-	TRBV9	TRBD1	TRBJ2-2	TGTGCCAGCAGCACGTGGACAGGGGCAAACACCGGGGAGCTGTTTTTT	CASSTWTGANTGELFF
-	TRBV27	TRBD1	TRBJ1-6	TGTGCCAGCAGGGTCGGGACAGTTGGACCGAATTCACCCCTCCACTTT	CASRVGTVGPNSPLHF
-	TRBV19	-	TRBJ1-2	TGTGCCAGCTCCCCGGCAGGCATCTATGGCTACACCTTC	CASSPAGIYGYTF
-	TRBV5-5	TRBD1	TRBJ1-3	TGTGCCAGCAGTTGGACAGGGAAGGGCGGAAACACCATATATTTT	CASSWTGKGGNTIYF
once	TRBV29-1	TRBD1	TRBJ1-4	TGCAGCATCCTGGGGCCCGGGACAGGGGGGCTGTTTTTT	CSILGPGTGGLFF
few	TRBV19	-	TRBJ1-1	TGTGCCACCGAATCACGACAGTATTCGGAGAAAGCTTTCTTT	CATESRQYSEKAFF
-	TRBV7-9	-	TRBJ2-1	TGTGCCAGCAGCTTAGCGCCTAACAGTCTAGGTGAGCAGTTCTTC	CASSLAPNSLGEQFF
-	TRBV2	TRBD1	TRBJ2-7	TGTGCCAGCAGGGGCAGGGGGCTTGAGAGGCAGTACTTC	CASRGRGLERQYF
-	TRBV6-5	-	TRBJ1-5	TGTGCCAGCAGTTCAACAGGGTTAGGCAATCAGCCCCAGCATTTT	CASSSTGLGNQPQHF
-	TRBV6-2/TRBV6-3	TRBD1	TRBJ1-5	TGTGCCAGCAGTTACGGACAGGTTAGCAATCAGCCCCAGCATTTT	CASSYGQVSNQPQHF
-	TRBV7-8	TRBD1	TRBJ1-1	TGTGCCAGCAGCACTACAGGGGACACTGAAGCTTTCTTT	CASSTTGDTEAFF
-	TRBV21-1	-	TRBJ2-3	TGTGCCAGCAGCAAAGAGGAGGGGGAGGGGAGCACAGATACGCAGTATTTT	CASSKEEGEGSTDTQYF
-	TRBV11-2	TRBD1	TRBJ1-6	TGTGCCAGCAGCTTACTACAGGGGAGCTCCTATAATTCACCCCTCCACTTT	CASSLLQGSSYNSPLHF
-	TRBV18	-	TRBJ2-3	TGTGCCAGCTCACCTCACCGGGACAGCACAGATACGCAGTATTTT	CASSPHRDSTDTQYF
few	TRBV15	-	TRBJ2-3	TGTGCCACCAGCAGAGAGCTAGCGGACAGGCATACGCAGTATTTT	CATSRELADRHTQYF
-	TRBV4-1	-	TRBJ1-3	TGCGCCAGCAGCCAAGATCCCGACAGATCTGGAAACACCATATATTTT	CASSQDPDRSGNTIYF
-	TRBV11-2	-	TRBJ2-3	TGTGCCAGCAGCTCCCAATTTGGAGATACGCAGTATTTT	CASSSQFGDTQYF
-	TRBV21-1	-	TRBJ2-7	TGTGCCAGCAGCAAAGAGTACGGGACAGACGTAGCCTACGAGCAGTACTTC	CASSKEYGTDVAYEQYF
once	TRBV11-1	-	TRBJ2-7	TGTGCCAGCAGCTTAGGGAGGGGGCGCGGTCACGAGCAGTACTTC	CASSLGRGRGHEQYF
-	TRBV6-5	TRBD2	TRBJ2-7	TGTGCCAGCAGTTACAGTACTAGCGGGAGACCCTACGAGCAGTACTTC	CASSYSTSGRPYEQYF
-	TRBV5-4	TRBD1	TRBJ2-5	TGTGCCAGCAGCTTGGACAGGGGGCTTCAAGAGACCCAGTACTTC	CASSLDRGLQETQYF
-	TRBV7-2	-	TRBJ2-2	TGTGCCAGCAGCACCCAGCAGGGAGGTCTGCGCACCGGGGAGCTGTTTTTT	CASSTQQGGLRTGELFF
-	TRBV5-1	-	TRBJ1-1	TGCGCCAGCACCCCAGGGAGACAATTTGAAACTGAAGCTTTCTTT	CASTPGRQFETEAFF
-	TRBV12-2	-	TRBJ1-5	TGTGCAAGTCGCTTAGGGGGGTGCGACAATCAGCCCCAGCATTTT	CASRLGGCDNQPQHF
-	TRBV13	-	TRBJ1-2	TGTGCCAGCAGCCCTCTACTAGTACGTTCCTATGGCTACACCTTC	CASSPLLVRSYGYTF
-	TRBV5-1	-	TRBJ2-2	TGCGCCAGCAGCTTGGTTGGCGGATCATTGGACACCGGGGAGCTGTTTTTT	CASSLVGGSLDTGELFF
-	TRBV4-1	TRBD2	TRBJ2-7	TGCGCCAGCAGTCTGGGACTAGCGGGAGGGCCCCCTAAAAGCTCCTACGAGCAGTACTTC	CASSLGLAGGPPKSSYEQYF
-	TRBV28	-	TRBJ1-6	TGTGCCAGCACCTCCGGGCAGGGAAATTCACCCCTCCACTTT	CASTSGQGNSPLHF
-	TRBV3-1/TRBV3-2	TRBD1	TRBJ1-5	TGTGCCAGCAGCCAAGGGGACAGGGTCGGAAGCAATCAGCCCCAGCATTTT	CASSQGDRVGSNQPQHF
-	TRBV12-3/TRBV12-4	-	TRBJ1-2	TGTGCCAGCAGTCAGGGTCCGAACTATGGCTACACCTTC	CASSQGPNYGYTF